This is a list of T cell receptor beta chains from one sample in a study of T cell responses to AZD1222 COVID-19 vaccine. Method: immunoSEQ multiplex PCR; TCRdb's copy keeps in-frame clones and lacks some. The data hold about 120,000 clones, with 80% to 90% observed a single time. This material consisted of peripheral blood, taken on day 0 of AZD1222 vaccination. These TCRs come from an adult in good health. CDR3s include the opening cysteine and the closing phenylalanine or tryptophan. A D gene is named only where the DNA matches it firmly. The size field is filled for only some rows; it gives once, few, many or a size class.

d_gene: -; v_gene: TRBV11-2; j_gene: TRBJ2-5; abundance: -; CDR3nt: TGTGCCGGTGCCAGAACCCTCTTCGAGACCCAGTACTTC; CDR3aa: CAGARTLFETQYF
d_gene: -; v_gene: TRBV5-1; j_gene: TRBJ2-5; abundance: -; CDR3nt: TGCGCCAGCAGCTTGGCAGGACACGGACAAGAGACCCAGTACTTC; CDR3aa: CASSLAGHGQETQYF
d_gene: TRBD2; v_gene: TRBV9; j_gene: TRBJ2-1; abundance: -; CDR3nt: TGTGCCAGCAGCGTAGGGGTGGGCGGGAGCTCCTACAATGAGCAGTTCTTC; CDR3aa: CASSVGVGGSSYNEQFF
d_gene: TRBD1; v_gene: TRBV6-5; j_gene: TRBJ1-2; abundance: few; CDR3nt: TGTGCCAGCACCCAGACAGGGGTGGGCGGCTACACCTTC; CDR3aa: CASTQTGVGGYTF
d_gene: -; v_gene: TRBV12-3/TRBV12-4; j_gene: TRBJ1-1; abundance: -; CDR3nt: TGTGCCAGCAGTTTGGGCCTGAACACTGAAGCTTTCTTT; CDR3aa: CASSLGLNTEAFF
d_gene: TRBD2; v_gene: TRBV24-1; j_gene: TRBJ2-5; abundance: -; CDR3nt: TGTGCCACCAGTGATCCCCGGACTAGCTCGGGAAAAGAGACCCAGTACTTC; CDR3aa: CATSDPRTSSGKETQYF
d_gene: TRBD1; v_gene: TRBV5-4; j_gene: TRBJ1-1; abundance: -; CDR3nt: TGTGCCAGCAGCTATTCGACAGGGGCGCCAGAAGCTTTCTTT; CDR3aa: CASSYSTGAPEAFF
d_gene: -; v_gene: TRBV12-2; j_gene: TRBJ1-2; abundance: once; CDR3nt: TGTGCAAGTCGCTTAGCGATTTTGGAATATGGCTACACCTTC; CDR3aa: CASRLAILEYGYTF
d_gene: TRBD2; v_gene: TRBV27; j_gene: TRBJ2-2; abundance: -; CDR3nt: TGTGCCAGCAGAGGTTATAGCGGGAGGGGGAACACCGGGGAGCTGTTTTTT; CDR3aa: CASRGYSGRGNTGELFF
d_gene: TRBD2; v_gene: TRBV30; j_gene: TRBJ2-3; abundance: -; CDR3nt: TGTGCCTGGACTCCGGGACTAGAGGTAGATACGCAGTATTTT; CDR3aa: CAWTPGLEVDTQYF
d_gene: TRBD2; v_gene: TRBV4-2; j_gene: TRBJ2-1; abundance: -; CDR3nt: TGTGCCAGCAGCCAGACTAGCGGAGGGGGTGAGCAGTTCTTC; CDR3aa: CASSQTSGGGEQFF
d_gene: -; v_gene: TRBV5-4; j_gene: TRBJ2-1; abundance: -; CDR3nt: TGTGCCAGCAGCTTGGAGGGCTGGAATGAGCAGTTCTTC; CDR3aa: CASSLEGWNEQFF
d_gene: -; v_gene: TRBV18; j_gene: TRBJ1-5; abundance: -; CDR3nt: TGTGCCAGCTCACCACAGAGGGGTGACAATCAGCCCCAGCATTTT; CDR3aa: CASSPQRGDNQPQHF
d_gene: -; v_gene: TRBV4-1; j_gene: TRBJ1-3; abundance: -; CDR3nt: TGCGCCAGCGGAGCCGGGAAGTTCTCTGGAAACACCATATATTTT; CDR3aa: CASGAGKFSGNTIYF
d_gene: TRBD1; v_gene: TRBV4-1; j_gene: TRBJ1-3; abundance: -; CDR3nt: TGCGCCAGCAGCCAAGGGGACAGGCAAAGAAACACCATATATTTT; CDR3aa: CASSQGDRQRNTIYF
d_gene: -; v_gene: TRBV28; j_gene: TRBJ2-4; abundance: -; CDR3nt: TGTGCCAGCAGTTTGTCAACAGGTGCGGTAGCCAAAAACATTCAGTACTTC; CDR3aa: CASSLSTGAVAKNIQYF
d_gene: TRBD2; v_gene: TRBV28; j_gene: TRBJ2-1; abundance: few; CDR3nt: TGTGCCAGCAGTTTATTGACCAAGCGGGACTACAATGAGCAGTTCTTC; CDR3aa: CASSLLTKRDYNEQFF
d_gene: -; v_gene: TRBV24-1; j_gene: TRBJ2-7; abundance: -; CDR3nt: TGTGCCACCAGTGATTCGGGACACCTCCCCCACGAGCAGTACTTC; CDR3aa: CATSDSGHLPHEQYF
d_gene: -; v_gene: TRBV15; j_gene: TRBJ2-7; abundance: -; CDR3nt: TGTGCCACCAGCTTCCAGACAGACGGTTACGAGCAGTACTTC; CDR3aa: CATSFQTDGYEQYF
d_gene: TRBD1; v_gene: TRBV3-1/TRBV3-2; j_gene: TRBJ1-4; abundance: -; CDR3nt: TGTGCCAGCAGCGCCAGACAGGGGGGTAATGAAAAACTGTTTTTT; CDR3aa: CASSARQGGNEKLFF
d_gene: TRBD1; v_gene: TRBV28; j_gene: TRBJ2-6; abundance: -; CDR3nt: TGTGCCAGCAGTTCGACAGGGCCGCTCTCTGGGGCCAACGTCCTGACTTTC; CDR3aa: CASSSTGPLSGANVLTF
d_gene: -; v_gene: TRBV29-1; j_gene: TRBJ1-1; abundance: -; CDR3nt: TGCAGCGTTGAGTCTGCTACGAACACTGAAGCTTTCTTT; CDR3aa: CSVESATNTEAFF
d_gene: -; v_gene: TRBV30; j_gene: TRBJ1-1; abundance: -; CDR3nt: TGTGCCTGGACCGAGAGCCTGGACGCTGAAGCTTTCTTT; CDR3aa: CAWTESLDAEAFF